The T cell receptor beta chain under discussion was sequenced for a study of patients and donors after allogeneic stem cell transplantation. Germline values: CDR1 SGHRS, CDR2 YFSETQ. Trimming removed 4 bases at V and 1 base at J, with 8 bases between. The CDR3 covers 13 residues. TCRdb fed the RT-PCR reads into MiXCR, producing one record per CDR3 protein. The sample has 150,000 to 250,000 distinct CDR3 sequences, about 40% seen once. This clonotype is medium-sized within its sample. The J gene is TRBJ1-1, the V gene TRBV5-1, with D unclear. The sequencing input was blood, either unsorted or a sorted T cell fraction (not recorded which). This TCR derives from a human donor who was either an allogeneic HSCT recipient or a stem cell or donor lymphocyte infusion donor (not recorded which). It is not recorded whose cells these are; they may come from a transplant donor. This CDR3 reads CASSPGSNTEAFF. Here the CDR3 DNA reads TGCGCCAGCAGCCCGGGATCGAACACTGAAGCTTTCTTT.